The following is a TCR beta chain sequence with its context. Its antigen remains unidentified. Donors included only healthy HIV-negative adults lacking recent acute infections or vaccinations. This sample was included in a study of shared clonotypes between healthy human individuals. Study-level points and caveats: The expectation was that sequencing depth would affect clonotype sharing among donors.

As originally analysed: As immunoSEQ supplied junction-only sequences (without quality scores), filtering differed. Sequencing used immunoSEQ multiplex PCR; TCRdb keeps in-frame clones, though not all of them. The DNA was the basis for D and trimming; V, J and clone size are from that table. The table shows around 2,000,000 clones, with 90% to 95% occurring only once. The sequence came from a man younger than 35 in good health. Material: naive CD4+ T cells sorted from blood. Subset noted: CD45RA+ positively selected.

DNA of the CDR3: TGTGCCATCAGAGGGGACAGGGCCACTGAAGCTTTCTTT. Translation gives CAIRGDRATEAFF. The V and J genes are TRBV10-3 and TRBJ1-1; 9 nucleotides line up with TRBD1. CDR3 length: 13 residues. The germline CDR1 and CDR2 sequences are ENHRY and SYGVKD. V lost 6 bases to trimming and J lost 4 bases; unmatched junction nucleotides: 3.